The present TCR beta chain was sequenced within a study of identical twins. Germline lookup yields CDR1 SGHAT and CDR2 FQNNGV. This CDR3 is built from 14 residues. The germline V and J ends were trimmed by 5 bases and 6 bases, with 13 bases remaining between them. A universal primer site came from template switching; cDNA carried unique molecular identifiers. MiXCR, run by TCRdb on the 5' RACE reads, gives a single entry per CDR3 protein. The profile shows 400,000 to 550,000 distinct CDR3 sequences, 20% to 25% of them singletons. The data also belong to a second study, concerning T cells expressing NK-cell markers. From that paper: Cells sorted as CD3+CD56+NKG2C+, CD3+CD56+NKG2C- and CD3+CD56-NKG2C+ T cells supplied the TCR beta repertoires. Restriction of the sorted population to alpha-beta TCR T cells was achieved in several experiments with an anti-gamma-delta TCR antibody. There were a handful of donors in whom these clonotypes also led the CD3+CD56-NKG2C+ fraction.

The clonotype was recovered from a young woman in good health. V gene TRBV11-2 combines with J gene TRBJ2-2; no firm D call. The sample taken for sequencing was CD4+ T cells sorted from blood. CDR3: CASSQHVASGELFF. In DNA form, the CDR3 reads TGTGCCAGCAGCCAACACGTGGCGTCCGGGGAGCTGTTTTTT.